The 23 T cell receptor beta chains in this list originate from one sample, sequenced in a study of naive and memory T cell subsets. Findings of the study overall: Naive repertoires, especially CD8, held a few larger clonotypes, possibly memory cells re-expressing CD45RA.

These receptors lack a known antigen. The beta constant-region primer was an equimolar mix of two oligonucleotides covering TRBC1 and TRBC2. The ligated cDNA underwent four PCR rounds using SP2 and nested alpha and beta constant-region primers. TCRdb independently ran MiXCR on the UMI-ligation and nested PCR reads; one entry per CDR3 protein. The sample has 150,000 or so distinct CDR3 sequences, approximately 22% seen once. The specimen sequenced was naive CD4+ T cells from blood. These receptors all stem from a human donor in good health.

V gene TRBV15 combines with J gene TRBJ2-7, with no clear D. This CDR3 has 15 residues. Deletions cut 1 base from V and 5 bases from J, with 15 bases between. The V gene's germline CDR1 is LNHNV and CDR2 YYDKDF (reference sequence). CDR3 sequence (DNA): TGTGCCACCAGCAGAGCGCCCCGACAAGGGAACGAGCAGTACTTC. It yields the protein CATSRAPRQGNEQYF.

The chain is built from TRBV9 and TRBJ2-1, with a possible D match to TRBD2 (6 bases). This CDR3 has 13 amino acids. In germline, CDR1 is SGDLS, CDR2 YYNGEE. V lost 2 bases to trimming and J lost 6 bases, with 9 bases between them. The CDR3: CASSVGGVNEQFF. In nucleotides, the CDR3 is TGTGCCAGCAGCGTCGGAGGGGTCAATGAGCAGTTCTTC.

CDR3 sequence (DNA): TGCAGTGCTACACACTCTGGGACAGGGGGTACTCTCGACAATCAGCCCCAGCATTTT. Protein sequence: CSATHSGTGGTLDNQPQHF. This rearrangement joins TRBV20-1 to TRBJ1-5, with 11 bases aligning to TRBD1. V trimming: 4 bases; J trimming: 3 bases; junction bases outside the gene matches: 17. There are 19 residues in the CDR3. From germline, CDR1 is DFQATT and CDR2 SNEGSKA (reference sequence).

This chain joins TRBV3-1 and TRBJ1-2; D not certain. The CDR3 has 13 residues. V was pared by 1 base and J by 3 bases, with 6 bases between. CDR1 and CDR2 (germline): LGHDT, YNNKEL (reference sequence). DNA of the CDR3: TGTGCCAGCAGCCAAGGAACACACTATGGCTACACCTTC. Protein: CASSQGTHYGYTF.

The chain carries TRBV14 and TRBJ2-1, with 9 bases lining up with TRBD2. Germline CDR1 SGHDN, CDR2 FVKESK. The CDR3 consists of 15 residues. V trimming: 4 bases; J trimming: 8 bases; junction bases outside the gene matches: 9. The CDR3 sequence: CASSLGIAGAYEQFF. For the CDR3, the DNA is TGTGCCAGCAGCCTTGGGATAGCGGGAGCATATGAGCAGTTCTTC. Full variable domain (remainder filled in from reference TRBV14 and TRBJ2-1): EAGVTQFPSHSVIEKGQTVTLRCDPISGHDNLYWYRRVMGKEIKFLLHFVKESKQDESGMPNNRFLAERTGGTYSTLKVQPAELEDSGVYFCASSLGIAGAYEQFFGPGTRLTVL.

The table lists this clonotype with many counts. This chain uses TRBV28 with TRBJ2-1; the match to TRBD2 covers 8 bases. Germline CDR1 MDHEN, CDR2 SYDVKM. The CDR3 is 16 residues long. Germline trimming cut 3 bases from V and 4 bases from J; bases unmatched to any gene: 8. DNA for the CDR3: TGTGCCAGCAGTTTCGTTTCGGGAGGGGCATACAATGAGCAGTTCTTC. As protein: CASSFVSGGAYNEQFF.

The rearrangement joins TRBV28 to TRBJ2-1, with 9 bases matching TRBD2. The CDR3 is 18 amino acids. With 2 bases clipped from V and 7 bases from J, the junction kept 15 bases outside the gene matches. From germline, CDR1 is MDHEN and CDR2 SYDVKM. CDR3 sequence (DNA): TGTGCCAGCAGTTTAGGGGTCGGCCGCGGGAGGGTGGGGAATGAGCAGTTCTTC. Residues: CASSLGVGRGRVGNEQFF. Complete variable domain (other parts from reference TRBV28 and TRBJ2-1): DVKVTQSSRYLVKRTGEKVFLECVQDMDHENMFWYRQDPGLGLRLIYFSYDVKMKEKGDIPEGYSVSREKKERFSLILESASTNQTSMYLCASSLGVGRGRVGNEQFFGPGTRLTVL.

Only a few counts were recorded for this clonotype. The rearrangement links TRBV11-1 to TRBJ2-6; 7 bases fit TRBD1. This CDR3 contains 17 residues. The ends lost 1 base at V and 0 bases at J; junction bases unmatched: 3. From germline, CDR1 is SGHAT and CDR2 FQDESV (reference sequence). CDR3 amino acids: CASSLGTGNSGANVLTF. CDR3 nucleotide sequence: TGTGCCAGCAGCTTAGGGACAGGTAACTCTGGGGCCAACGTCCTGACTTTC.

The chain employs TRBV29-1 and TRBJ2-1; a possible D gene is TRBD1 (6 bases). Germline V gives CDR1 SQVTM, CDR2 ANQGSEA. V was pared by 3 bases and J by 3 bases, with 12 bases between. The CDR3 is made up of 14 amino acids. CDR3 nucleotides: TGCAGCGTTGACAGGGGAGAGGGCTACAATGAGCAGTTCTTC. It yields the protein CSVDRGEGYNEQFF.

The gene calls are TRBV10-3 and TRBJ1-5, with D unresolved. V lost 6 bases and J lost 5, with 8 bases in between. This CDR3 is built from 12 residues. Germline CDR1 and CDR2: ENHRY and SYGVKD. The CDR3 protein is CAIRGLDQPQHF. In DNA, the CDR3 is TGTGCCATCAGGGGATTGGATCAGCCCCAGCATTTT.

This clonotype was counted only a few times. The chain employs TRBV10-1 and TRBJ2-5, with TRBD2 identical over 8 bases. The CDR3 is 16 amino acids. Germline-derived CDR1 and CDR2 are WNHNN and SYGVQD (reference sequence). The junction had 11 bases not matched to a gene; V was cut back by 4 bases and J by 4 bases. The CDR3 sequence: CASSGDGSGSGETQYF. In nucleotides, the CDR3 is TGCGCCAGCAGTGGTGACGGCAGCGGGAGTGGAGAGACCCAGTACTTC.

The table lists this clonotype with a few counts. This rearrangement joins TRBV6-5 to TRBJ1-5; the match to TRBD1 covers 9 bases. The CDR3 has 15 amino acids. Germline V gene lookup returns CDR1 MNHEY and CDR2 SVGAGI. The J segment lost 5 bases and the V segment lost 6 bases, leaving 8 bases of the junction unmatched. Written as DNA, the CDR3 is TGTGCCAGCAGATCCGGACAGGGGTTTGATCAGCCCCAGCATTTT. Amino acid sequence: CASRSGQGFDQPQHF.

This clonotype has ten or more counts. For the CDR3, the DNA is TGTGCCAGCAGTTACTACCGGGACAGAAGCGAGCAGTACTTC. It translates to CASSYYRDRSEQYF. The chain carries TRBV6-6 and TRBJ2-7; 7 bases map to TRBD1. The trim removed 1 base at V and 6 bases at J, leaving 6 bases unmatched. Germline CDR1 is MNHNY and CDR2 is SVGAGI (reference sequence). The CDR3 has 14 residues.

There are a few counts of this clonotype. The J gene is TRBJ2-1, the V gene TRBV24-1; 8 bases map to TRBD1. Trimming cost V 4 bases and J 0 bases; bases outside gene matches: 4. The CDR3 consists of 16 residues. CDR1 and CDR2 from the germline V gene are KGHDR and SFDVKD. The CDR3 DNA reads as TGTGCCACCAGTGACCGGACAGGGAGCTCCTACAATGAGCAGTTCTTC. This sequence encodes CATSDRTGSSYNEQFF.

There are many counts of this clonotype. This rearrangement joins TRBV11-2 to TRBJ2-5; D unclear. Trimming took 6 bases from V and 4 from J, leaving 6 bases between them. CDR1 is SGHAT, CDR2 FQNNGV, per germline. The CDR3 has 11 amino acids. This CDR3 is CASSRRETQYF. CDR3 bases: TGTGCCAGCAGTCGTCGAGAGACCCAGTACTTC.

At least ten counts were recorded for this clonotype. The rearrangement uses TRBV5-4 and TRBJ2-1, with TRBD2 identical over 7 bases. CDR1 is SGHNT and CDR2 is YYREEE in the germline V gene (reference sequence). V shed 4 bases, J shed 1 base, and the junction held 8 bases outside the gene matches. The CDR3 length is 16 residues. As DNA, the CDR3 is TGTGCCAGCAGCAGAGAGTGGCGGGAGTCCTACAATGAGCAGTTCTTC. Translated: CASSREWRESYNEQFF.

The J gene is TRBJ1-2, the V gene TRBV29-1; unclear D gene. The CDR3 is made up of 12 amino acids. Germline V gene lookup returns CDR1 SQVTM and CDR2 ANQGSEA. Trimming removed 6 bases from V and 9 bases from J, with 17 bases in between. CDR3 sequence (DNA): TGCAGCGTGGGGAATGAGGCAGCCCGCTACACCTTC. Translated: CSVGNEAARYTF.

The table lists this clonotype with a few counts. The junction and the germline gene differ at one end; a read error may be behind it. The rearrangement uses TRBV6-1 and TRBJ2-7, with TRBD1 as a possible D gene (6 bases). The CDR3 is 12 residues long. Per germline, CDR1 MNHNS and CDR2 SASEGT. DNA of the CDR3: TGTGCCAGCAGTGAACCTTTCAGGACAGAAAACTTC. Its protein is CASSEPFRTENF.

This clonotype was seen a few times. The V call is TRBV18, the J call TRBJ1-1; 7 nucleotides line up with TRBD1. Germline CDR1 KGHSH, CDR2 LQKENI. CDR3 length: 16 residues. The ends lost 4 bases at V and 1 base at J; junction bases unmatched: 9. The CDR3 reads CASSRPGTVRNTEAFF. CDR3 bases: TGTGCCAGCTCACGACCAGGGACAGTTCGGAACACTGAAGCTTTCTTT.

This clonotype appeared a few times. The J gene is TRBJ1-2, the V gene TRBV29-1, with D unclear. V shed 3 bases and J shed 2 bases, with 10 bases lying between them. CDR3 length equals 13 residues. Germline V gene lookup returns CDR1 SQVTM and CDR2 ANQGSEA. CDR3 nucleotides: TGCAGCGTTGATTTCGCGGAAAACTATGGCTACACCTTC. This translates into CSVDFAENYGYTF.

This clonotype was detected only a few times. The genes are TRBV30 and TRBJ2-1, with D uncertain. Germline CDR1 and CDR2: GTSNPN and SVGIG (reference sequence). V was pared by 3 bases and J by 3 bases, with 9 bases between. The CDR3 spans 13 residues. The CDR3 here is CAWRQILYNEQFF. CDR3 DNA: TGTGCCTGGAGACAGATCCTCTACAATGAGCAGTTCTTC.

This rearrangement joins TRBV3-1 to TRBJ1-1; D remains ambiguous. Germline assignment: CDR1 LGHDT and CDR2 YNNKEL (reference sequence). V was cut by 2 bases and J by 4 bases, with 11 bases left in between. This CDR3 contains 14 residues. DNA for the CDR3: TGTGCCAGCAGCCAATGGGGTAGCGCCACTGAAGCTTTCTTT. Translation gives CASSQWGSATEAFF. Combining the CDR3 with reference TRBV3-1 and TRBJ1-1 gives the whole variable domain DTAVSQTPKYLVTQMGNDKSIKCEQNLGHDTMYWYKQDSKKFLKIMFSYNNKELIINETVPNRFSPKSPDKAHLNLHINSLELGDSAVYFCASSQWGSATEAFFGQGTRLTVV.

This clonotype was seen a few times. The CDR3 nucleotides are TGTGCCAGCAACCAAGGCAGGGGGCCCTACGAGCAGTACTTC. It specifies CASNQGRGPYEQYF. The V gene is TRBV6-6, the J gene TRBJ2-7; TRBD1 matches at 8 bases. This CDR3 is 14 amino acids long. After removal of 7 bases from V and 2 bases from J, the junction contained 7 bases not matched to a gene. The germline CDR1 and CDR2 sequences are MNHNY and SVGAGI (reference sequence).